The 20 T cell receptor beta chains below were found in one sample sequenced in a study of T cell responses to AZD1222 COVID-19 vaccine. Profiled with immunoSEQ multiplex PCR; TCRdb holds only in-frame clones, not every one. The sample has some 99,000 clones; roughly 90% are singletons. This specimen was peripheral blood, taken on day 0 of AZD1222 vaccination. All receptors derive from an adult in good health.

The chain links TRBV19 to TRBJ2-5, with D uncertain. V lost 11 bases to trimming and J lost 5 bases, with 18 bases between them. The CDR3 totals 13 residues. The germline V gene has CDR1 LNHDA and CDR2 SQIVND (reference sequence). The CDR3 nucleotides are TGTGCCGCGGCTCCTAGTGACTCGGAGACCCAGTACTTC. Its translation is CAAAPSDSETQYF.

V usage is TRBV6-1 and J usage is TRBJ2-6, with D hard to call. Trimming shortened V by 1 base and J by 4 bases, and 8 bases separated the two germline ends. Germline CDR1 and CDR2: MNHNS and SASEGT. The CDR3 has 15 residues. CDR3 sequence (DNA): TGTGCCAGCAGTGAAGTACTAACCGGGGCCAACGTCCTGACTTTC. Encoded protein: CASSEVLTGANVLTF.

The V gene is TRBV7-2, the J gene TRBJ2-5, with D possibly TRBD1 on 5 matching bases. V lost 3 bases to trimming and J lost 2 bases, with 7 bases between them. CDR3 length: 13 residues. Per the germline V gene, CDR1 is SGHTA and CDR2 is FQGNSA. CDR3 nucleotides: TGTGCCAGCAGCTTGTCAGGGCAAGAGACCCAGTACTTC. As protein: CASSLSGQETQYF.

This rearrangement joins TRBV7-2 to TRBJ2-5; TRBD2 matches at 9 bases. Germline V CDR1 and CDR2: SGHTA, FQGNSA. The trim removed 1 base at V and 4 bases at J, leaving 7 bases unmatched. This CDR3 spans 16 amino acids. The CDR3 protein is CASSLGAGGRVETQYF. CDR3 coding DNA: TGTGCCAGCAGCTTAGGAGCGGGAGGACGCGTAGAGACCCAGTACTTC.

J is TRBJ2-1 and V is TRBV3-1 (or the pseudogene TRBV3-2); 14 positions agree with TRBD2. The CDR3 consists of 14 residues. Germline V gene data show CDR1 as LGHDT and CDR2 as YNNKEL (reference sequence). V lost 6 bases, J lost 9 bases, and 4 bases stayed unmatched. The CDR3 is CASRGLAGVTEQFF. The CDR3 coding sequence is TGTGCCAGCAGGGGACTAGCGGGAGTAACTGAGCAGTTCTTC.

V is TRBV13 and J is TRBJ2-3; tentative D call: TRBD2 (5 bases). Trimming cost V 2 bases and J 3 bases, with 18 bases left between them. From germline, CDR1 is PRHDT and CDR2 FYEKMQ (reference sequence). The CDR3 has 17 amino acids. The CDR3 nucleotides are TGTGCCAGCAGCTTAATATCCGAGGGCCCAAATACAGATACGCAGTATTTT. Its protein product is CASSLISEGPNTDTQYF.

The chain carries TRBV7-8 and TRBJ2-1; TRBD1 agrees at 9 bases. After removal of 0 bases from V and 7 bases from J, the junction contained 7 bases not matched to a gene. This CDR3 has 16 amino acids. CDR1 and CDR2 from the germline V gene are SGHVS and FQNEAQ. The DNA for the CDR3 is TGTGCCAGCAGCTTAGCGCGCCGACAGGGGGGGAATGAGCAGTTCTTC. Protein: CASSLARRQGGNEQFF.

V gene TRBV27 combines with J gene TRBJ1-6; 7 positions agree with TRBD1. The CDR3 is made up of 18 amino acids. CDR1 MNHEY and CDR2 SMNVEV come from the germline V gene (reference sequence). V gave up 1 base and J gave up 9 bases; unmatched junction bases: 15. CDR3 loop: CASSLFPSDRAGSSPLHF. CDR3 DNA: TGTGCCAGCAGTTTATTCCCTTCCGACAGGGCCGGAAGTTCACCCCTCCACTTT.

CDR3 amino acids: CASSSKDSGLEGGYTF. The CDR3 nucleotides read TGTGCCAGCAGCTCGAAAGACTCAGGGCTAGAGGGCGGCTACACCTTC. V and J are TRBV14 and TRBJ1-2, with a tentative D call TRBD1 (5 bases). V shed 5 bases and J shed 8 bases, with 24 bases lying between them. This CDR3 contains 16 residues. Germline CDR1 and CDR2: SGHDN and FVKESK.

This chain links TRBV5-4 with TRBJ1-2; 8 nucleotides agree with TRBD1. Germline values: CDR1 SGHNT, CDR2 YYREEE (reference sequence). The ends lost 4 bases at V and 8 bases at J; junction bases unmatched: 7. The CDR3 runs 13 residues. For the CDR3, the DNA is TGTGCCAGCAGCAGTGACAGGGGAGACGGCTACACCTTC. Amino acid sequence: CASSSDRGDGYTF.

The chain joins TRBV11-2 to TRBJ2-1; D possibly uses TRBD1 or TRBD2 (5 bases each). CDR1 and CDR2 (germline): SGHAT, FQNNGV. The CDR3 is 14 residues long. V shed 7 bases and J shed 8 bases, with 18 bases lying between them. The CDR3 DNA follows: TGTGCCAGCACTTACCGTCCTTTGGGGGATGAGCAGTTCTTC. It translates to CASTYRPLGDEQFF.

The rearrangement uses TRBV5-4 and TRBJ2-2; D ambiguous. Trimming left V 4 bases short and J 8 bases short, with 9 bases between. The CDR3 consists of 12 residues. Germline lookup yields CDR1 SGHNT and CDR2 YYREEE (reference sequence). The CDR3, as DNA: TGTGCCAGCAGCCCCAACAAGGGGGAGCTGTTTTTT. Amino acid sequence: CASSPNKGELFF.

This clone was counted a single time. Relative to the germline gene, one junction end is altered; a read error may explain this. The chain carries TRBV6-1 and TRBJ1-1, with D hard to call. CDR1 is MNHNS, CDR2 SASEGT, per germline. There are 11 residues in the CDR3. The chain's CDR3 is CASREATEAFF. CDR3 DNA sequence: TGTGCCAGCAGGGAAGCAACTGAAGCTTTCTTT.

This chain joins TRBV7-2 and TRBJ2-4; TRBD2 aligns across 12 bases. With 4 bases clipped from V and 4 bases from J, the junction kept 8 bases outside the gene matches. This CDR3 region has 17 residues. Germline CDR1 SGHTA, CDR2 FQGNSA. The CDR3 DNA sequence: TGTGCCAGCAGCTCCTCCCGACTAGCGGGGGAAAAAAACATTCAGTACTTC. Translated, it gives CASSSSRLAGEKNIQYF.

Only a few counts were recorded for this clone. J is TRBJ1-1 and V is TRBV27; D is uncertain. The CDR3 covers 16 residues. In germline, CDR1 is MNHEY, CDR2 SMNVEV (reference sequence). Trimming removed 0 bases from V and 1 base from J, with 12 bases in between. CDR3: CASSLSMGGRNTEAFF. The CDR3 nucleotides read TGTGCCAGCAGTTTATCGATGGGAGGTAGGAACACTGAAGCTTTCTTT.

The chain has TRBV6-1 and TRBJ1-4, with TRBD1 identical over 7 bases. Losses at the gene ends were 3 bases for V and 3 bases for J; bases not matched to a gene: 10. Germline assignment: CDR1 MNHNS and CDR2 SASEGT. CDR3 length: 17 residues. The DNA for the CDR3 is TGTGCCAGCAGTGATTGGATACAGGGGAGTGCTAATGAAAAACTGTTTTTT. Its protein product is CASSDWIQGSANEKLFF.

V is TRBV7-6 and J is TRBJ2-1; 8 bases fit TRBD1. The CDR3 extends over 16 amino acids. CDR1 and CDR2 from the germline V gene are SGHVS and FNYEAQ. V was pared by 4 bases and J by 8 bases, with 13 bases of the junction left unmatched. CDR3 nucleotide sequence: TGTGCCAGCAGCTCCAGCGACAGGGGAGGAACCCATGAGCAGTTCTTC. The encoded protein is CASSSSDRGGTHEQFF.

The chain has TRBV7-9 and TRBJ2-2, with D perhaps matching TRBD1 (6 bases). Germline V lookup: CDR1 SEHNR, CDR2 FQNEAQ (reference sequence). The CDR3 has 17 residues. Trimming stripped 2 bases from V and 2 bases from J, with 15 bases between. CDR3 protein: CASSLTKADRNTGELFF. The DNA for the CDR3 is TGTGCCAGCAGCTTAACAAAAGCGGACAGAAACACCGGGGAGCTGTTTTTT.

The V gene is TRBV7-9, the J gene TRBJ2-5; 9 nucleotides align to TRBD1. The trim removed 5 bases at V and 0 bases at J, leaving 7 bases unmatched. The CDR3 spans 16 residues. CDR1 is SEHNR, CDR2 FQNEAQ, per germline (reference sequence). Here the CDR3 DNA reads TGTGCCAGCAGCACAACCCGGACAGGGGACCAAGAGACCCAGTACTTC. It specifies CASSTTRTGDQETQYF.

A remark on this clone: Within the sample, other DNA sequences also encode this same CDR3. The chain employs TRBV5-4 and TRBJ2-2, with 11 positions matching TRBD2. Germline lookup yields CDR1 SGHNT and CDR2 YYREEE (reference sequence). V lost 4 bases to trimming and J lost 2 bases; unmatched junction nucleotides: 7. CDR3 size: 17 residues. CDR3 in DNA: TGTGCCAGCAGCACCGGGACTAGCGGAAGAAACACCGGGGAGCTGTTTTTT. Its translation: CASSTGTSGRNTGELFF.